Described below is a single T cell receptor beta chain sequence and its context. As yet, its antigen is unknown. This sample is drawn from a study of T cell responses to AZD1222 COVID-19 vaccine. Findings and caveats of the study: Per reports, nearly half of all spike-specific TCRs target regions that are unmutated in variants. Of the AZD1222 recipients, only 5 or 6 were seropositive at baseline. Repertoires were obtained solely post-peak T cell response. Spike was spanned by vaccine-associated CD4 TCRs, with dominance at 160-218 and 743-854.

Trimming stripped 4 bases from V and 2 bases from J, with 19 bases between. Germline-derived CDR1 and CDR2 are SGHRS and YFSETQ. The CDR3 has 16 residues. Profiling relied on immunoSEQ multiplex PCR, and the TCRdb table lists in-frame clones only, not all of them. The table for this sample gives about 140,000 clones. This clonotype was obtained from an adult in good health. The V gene is TRBV5-1, the J gene TRBJ2-7; a weak D match, TRBD2 (5 bases). Sequenced material: peripheral blood. CDR3 coding DNA: TGCGCCAGCAGCCCGAACCCCGGGGTGTTAACCTACGAGCAGTACTTC. It is translated as CASSPNPGVLTYEQYF.